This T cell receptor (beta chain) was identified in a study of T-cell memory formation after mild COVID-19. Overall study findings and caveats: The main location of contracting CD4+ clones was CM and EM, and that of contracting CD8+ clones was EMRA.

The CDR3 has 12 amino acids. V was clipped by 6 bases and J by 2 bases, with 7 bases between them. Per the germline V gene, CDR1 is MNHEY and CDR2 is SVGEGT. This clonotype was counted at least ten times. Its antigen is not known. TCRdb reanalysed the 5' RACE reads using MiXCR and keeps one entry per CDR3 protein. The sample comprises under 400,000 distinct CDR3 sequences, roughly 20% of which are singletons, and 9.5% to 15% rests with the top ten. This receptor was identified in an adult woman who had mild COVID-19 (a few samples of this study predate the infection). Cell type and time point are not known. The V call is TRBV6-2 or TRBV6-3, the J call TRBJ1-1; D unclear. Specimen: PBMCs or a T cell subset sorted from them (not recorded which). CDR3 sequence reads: CASSLPNTEAFF. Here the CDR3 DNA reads TGTGCCAGCAGCCTCCCCAACACTGAAGCTTTCTTT.